This TCR beta chain was identified during a study of T cell responses to AZD1222 COVID-19 vaccine. Background on the study: Pooled together were second doses at about 4 or about 12 weeks.

For this clone: Antigen specificity is unknown.

Assay used: immunoSEQ multiplex PCR; TCRdb lists only in-frame clones, some missing. The sample records more than 100,000 clones, roughly 91% being singletons. Study findings and constraints: Vaccine-associated CD4 TCRs spanned spike, dominant at 160-218 and 743-854. A rise in Spike-specific TCR breadth and depth followed two AZD1222 doses. There were mostly white British donors and more females than males, and clonal diversity was possibly underestimated.

Germline CDR1 SGHKS, CDR2 YYEKEE (reference sequence). V was pared by 3 bases and J by 9 bases, with 9 bases of the junction left unmatched. CDR3 size: 15 residues. The rearrangement links TRBV5-5 to TRBJ1-6, with 7 bases lining up with TRBD1. The sequence was obtained from an adult in good health. The specimen comprised peripheral blood, sampled on day 0 of AZD1222 vaccination. CDR3 coding DNA: TGTGCCAGCAGCTGGGAACCGGGACAGCCTTCACCCCTCCACTTT. Encoded protein: CASSWEPGQPSPLHF.